This T cell receptor beta chain was obtained from a study of blood T cell repertoires in COVID-19. Study context: The United States, Italy and Spain supplied acute and convalescent COVID-19 samples. The cDNA or gDNA used as material had been derived from T cells, B-cell-depleted T cells, or PBMCs.

Source study methods: Amplification of reference gene primers provided the estimated nucleated cell counts. Generated by immunoSEQ multiplex PCR, the TCRdb table keeps only in-frame clones and is missing some. V, J and clone size derive from that table, while D and trimming were established from the DNA sequence. Of 170,000 or so clones listed, 84% are singletons. Points on this clone: In the same sample, other DNA sequences code for this CDR3.

The clonotype was recovered from a man aged 18-30 years with active or convalescent COVID-19. The material sequenced was peripheral blood.

DNA for the CDR3: TGTGCCAGCAGCCGGACTAGCTCCTACGAGCAGTACTTC. It translates to CASSRTSSYEQYF. The chain combines TRBV27 with TRBJ2-7, with 7 bases that match TRBD2. The CDR3 has 13 amino acids. After removal of 6 bases from V and 0 bases from J, the junction contained 2 bases not matched to a gene. CDR1 and CDR2 (germline): MNHEY, SMNVEV (reference sequence).